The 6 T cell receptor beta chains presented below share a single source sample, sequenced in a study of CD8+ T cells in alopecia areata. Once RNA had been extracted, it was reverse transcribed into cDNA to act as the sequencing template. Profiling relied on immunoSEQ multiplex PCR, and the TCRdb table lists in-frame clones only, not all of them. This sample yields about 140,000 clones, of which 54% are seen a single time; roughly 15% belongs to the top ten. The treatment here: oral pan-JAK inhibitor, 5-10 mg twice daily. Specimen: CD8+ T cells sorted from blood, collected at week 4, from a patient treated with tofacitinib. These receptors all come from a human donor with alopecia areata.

CDR3 bases: TGCGCCAGCAGTCATTCGTTGGACACTGAAGCTTTCTTT. Translating it yields CASSHSLDTEAFF. The chain employs TRBV4-3 and TRBJ1-1; D is uncertain. This CDR3 region has 13 residues. V was cut by 6 bases and J by 3 bases, with 11 bases left in between. Germline CDR1 reads LGHNA; CDR2 reads YSLEER.

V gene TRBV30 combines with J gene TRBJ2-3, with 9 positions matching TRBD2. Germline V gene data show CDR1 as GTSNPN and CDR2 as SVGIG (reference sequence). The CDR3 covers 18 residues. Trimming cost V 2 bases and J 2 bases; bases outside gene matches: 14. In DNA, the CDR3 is TGTGCCTGGAGTTCGGCGGGGGGGGTCGAGCATTACACAGATACGCAGTATTTT. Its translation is CAWSSAGGVEHYTDTQYF.

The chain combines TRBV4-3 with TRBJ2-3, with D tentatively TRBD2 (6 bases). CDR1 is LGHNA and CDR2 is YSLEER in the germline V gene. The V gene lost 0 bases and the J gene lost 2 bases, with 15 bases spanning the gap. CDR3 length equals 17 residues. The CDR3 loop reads CASSQDWVAGLTDTQYF. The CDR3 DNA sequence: TGCGCCAGCAGCCAAGATTGGGTCGCGGGGCTCACAGATACGCAGTATTTT.

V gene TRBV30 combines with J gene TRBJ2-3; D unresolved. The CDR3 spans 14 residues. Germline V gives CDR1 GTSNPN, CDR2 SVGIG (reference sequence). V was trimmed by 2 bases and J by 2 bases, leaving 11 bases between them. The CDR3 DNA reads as TGTGCCTGGAGTATGTTAGCCGTCACAGATACGCAGTATTTT. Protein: CAWSMLAVTDTQYF.

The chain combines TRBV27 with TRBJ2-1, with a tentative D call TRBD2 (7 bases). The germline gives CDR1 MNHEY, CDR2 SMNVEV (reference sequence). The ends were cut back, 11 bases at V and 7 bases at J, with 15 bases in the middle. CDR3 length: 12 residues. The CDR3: CAVQGGGNEQFF. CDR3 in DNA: TGTGCCGTCCAGGGAGGGGGTAATGAGCAGTTCTTC.

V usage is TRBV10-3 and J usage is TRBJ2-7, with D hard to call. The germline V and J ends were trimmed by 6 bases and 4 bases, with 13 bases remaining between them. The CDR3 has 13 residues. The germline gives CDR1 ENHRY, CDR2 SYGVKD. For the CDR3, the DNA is TGTGCCATCAGCTCAGAGAGTGCGTACGAGCAGTACTTC. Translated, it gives CAISSESAYEQYF.